The entry that follows covers one TCR beta chain sequence. Sequencing was performed with immunoSEQ multiplex PCR; in TCRdb, only in-frame clones are kept and a portion is missing. The sample has more than 300,000 clones; 90% to 95% are singletons. Those who participated ranged in age from about 18 to 89 years and resided in approximately 23 US areas. The sample is drawn from a study of blood T cell repertoires in COVID-19. Study background: From T cells, B-cell-depleted T cells, or PBMCs came the material, which was cDNA or gDNA.

Germline assignment: CDR1 SGHVS and CDR2 FQNEAQ. After removal of 1 base from V and 3 bases from J, the junction contained 5 bases not matched to a gene. This CDR3 spans 15 amino acids. The TCR sequence derives from a woman aged 30 to 39 who had been exposed to COVID-19. The rearrangement uses TRBV7-8 and TRBJ2-5; 7 bases fit TRBD2. Sequenced: PBMCs or T cells enriched from blood (not recorded which). The CDR3 DNA sequence: TGTGCCAGCAGCTTAGGTTCAGGGAGGGAAGAGACCCAGTACTTC. Amino acids: CASSLGSGREETQYF.